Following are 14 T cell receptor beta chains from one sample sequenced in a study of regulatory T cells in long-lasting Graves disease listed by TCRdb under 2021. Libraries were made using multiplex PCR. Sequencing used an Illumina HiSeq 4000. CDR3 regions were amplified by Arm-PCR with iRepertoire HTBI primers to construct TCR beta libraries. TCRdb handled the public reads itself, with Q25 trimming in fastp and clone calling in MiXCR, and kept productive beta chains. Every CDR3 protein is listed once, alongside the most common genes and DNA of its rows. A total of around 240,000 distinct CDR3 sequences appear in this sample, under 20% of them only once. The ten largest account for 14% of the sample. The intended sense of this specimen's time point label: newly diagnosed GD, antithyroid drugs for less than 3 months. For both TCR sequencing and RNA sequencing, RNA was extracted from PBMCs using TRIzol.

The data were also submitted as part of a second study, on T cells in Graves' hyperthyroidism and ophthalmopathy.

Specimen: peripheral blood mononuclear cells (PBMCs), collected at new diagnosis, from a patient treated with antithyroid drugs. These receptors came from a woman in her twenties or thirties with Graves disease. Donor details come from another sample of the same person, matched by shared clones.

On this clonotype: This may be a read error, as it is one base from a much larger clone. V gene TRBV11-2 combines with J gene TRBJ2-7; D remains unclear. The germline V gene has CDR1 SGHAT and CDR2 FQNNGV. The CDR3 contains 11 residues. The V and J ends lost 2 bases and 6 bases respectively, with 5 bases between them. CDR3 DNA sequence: TGTGCCAGCAGCTTACTGGCCGAGCAGTACTTC. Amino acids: CASSLLAEQYF.

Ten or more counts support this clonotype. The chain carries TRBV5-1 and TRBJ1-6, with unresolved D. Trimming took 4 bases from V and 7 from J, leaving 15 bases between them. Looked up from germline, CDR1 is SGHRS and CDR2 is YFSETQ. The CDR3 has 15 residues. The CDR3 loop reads CASSRVEPRNSPLHF. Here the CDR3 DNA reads TGCGCCAGCAGCCGGGTAGAACCGAGAAATTCACCCCTCCACTTT. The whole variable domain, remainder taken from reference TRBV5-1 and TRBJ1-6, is KAGVTQTPRYLIKTRGQQVTLSCSPISGHRSVSWYQQTPGQGLQFLFEYFSETQRNKGNFPGRFSGRQFSNSRSEMNVSTLELGDSALYLCASSRVEPRNSPLHFGNGTRLTVT.

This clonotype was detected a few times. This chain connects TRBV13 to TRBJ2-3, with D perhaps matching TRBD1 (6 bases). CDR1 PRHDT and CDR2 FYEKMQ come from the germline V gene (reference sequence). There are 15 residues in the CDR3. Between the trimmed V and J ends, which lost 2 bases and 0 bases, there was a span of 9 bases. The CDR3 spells CASSLLQGSTDTQYF. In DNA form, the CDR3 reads TGTGCCAGCAGCTTATTGCAGGGGAGCACAGATACGCAGTATTTT.

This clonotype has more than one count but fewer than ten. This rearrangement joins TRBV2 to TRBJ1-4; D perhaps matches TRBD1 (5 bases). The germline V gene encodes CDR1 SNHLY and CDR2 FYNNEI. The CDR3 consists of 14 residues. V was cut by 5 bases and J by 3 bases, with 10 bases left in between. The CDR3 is CASSLSGPNEKLFF. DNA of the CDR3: TGTGCCAGCAGTTTATCAGGGCCTAATGAAAAACTGTTTTTT.

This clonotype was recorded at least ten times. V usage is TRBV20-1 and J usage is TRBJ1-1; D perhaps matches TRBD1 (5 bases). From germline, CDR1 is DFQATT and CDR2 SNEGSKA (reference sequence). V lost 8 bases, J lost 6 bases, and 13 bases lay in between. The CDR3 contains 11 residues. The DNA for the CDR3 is TGCAGTATCCGATGGGGGTCTGAAGCTTTCTTT. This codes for CSIRWGSEAFF.

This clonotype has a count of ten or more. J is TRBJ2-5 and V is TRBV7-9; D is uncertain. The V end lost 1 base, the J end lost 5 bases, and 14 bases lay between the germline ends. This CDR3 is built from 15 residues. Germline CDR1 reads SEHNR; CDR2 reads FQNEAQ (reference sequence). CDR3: CASSLGAAAGETQYF. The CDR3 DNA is TGTGCCAGCAGCTTAGGGGCGGCGGCCGGGGAGACCCAGTACTTC.

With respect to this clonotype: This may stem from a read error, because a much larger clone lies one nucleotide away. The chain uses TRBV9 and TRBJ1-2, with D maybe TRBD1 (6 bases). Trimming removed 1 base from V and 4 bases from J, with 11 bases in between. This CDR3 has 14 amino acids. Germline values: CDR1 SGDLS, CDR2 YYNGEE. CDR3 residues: CASSVQGRGYGYTF. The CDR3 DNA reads TGTGCCAGCAGCGTACAGGGGAGGGGCTATGGCTACACCTTC.

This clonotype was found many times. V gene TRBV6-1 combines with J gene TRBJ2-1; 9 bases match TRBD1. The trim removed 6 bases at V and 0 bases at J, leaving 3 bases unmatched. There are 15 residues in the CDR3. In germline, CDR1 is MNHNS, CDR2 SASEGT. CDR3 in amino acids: CASRADRGSYNEQFF. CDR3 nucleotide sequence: TGTGCCAGCAGAGCGGACAGGGGCTCCTACAATGAGCAGTTCTTC.

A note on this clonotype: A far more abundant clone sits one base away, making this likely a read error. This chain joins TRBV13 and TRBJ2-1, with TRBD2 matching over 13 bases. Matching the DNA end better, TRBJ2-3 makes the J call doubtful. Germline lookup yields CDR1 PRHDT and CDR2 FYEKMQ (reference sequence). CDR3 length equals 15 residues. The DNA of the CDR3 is TGTGCCAGCAGCCGCGGACTAGCGGGGGAAGATACGCAGTATTTT. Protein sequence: CASSRGLAGEDTQYF.

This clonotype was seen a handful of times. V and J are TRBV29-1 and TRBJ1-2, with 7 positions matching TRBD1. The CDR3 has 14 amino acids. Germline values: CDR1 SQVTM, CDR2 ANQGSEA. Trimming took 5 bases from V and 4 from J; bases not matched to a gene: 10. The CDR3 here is CSVSRQGTAYGYTF. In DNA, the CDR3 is TGCAGCGTTTCCCGACAGGGAACGGCCTATGGCTACACCTTC.

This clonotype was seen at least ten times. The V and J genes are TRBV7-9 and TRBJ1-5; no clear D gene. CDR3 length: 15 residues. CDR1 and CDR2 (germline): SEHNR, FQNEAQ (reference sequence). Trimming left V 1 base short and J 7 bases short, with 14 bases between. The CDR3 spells CASSLGAGSGQPQHF. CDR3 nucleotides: TGTGCCAGCAGCTTAGGGGCCGGGTCCGGACAGCCCCAGCATTTT.

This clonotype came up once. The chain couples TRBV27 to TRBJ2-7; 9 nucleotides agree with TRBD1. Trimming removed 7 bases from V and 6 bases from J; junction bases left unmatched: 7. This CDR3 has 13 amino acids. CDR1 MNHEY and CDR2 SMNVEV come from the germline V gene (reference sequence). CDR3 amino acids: CASTGTGKAEQYF. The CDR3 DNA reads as TGTGCCAGCACCGGGACAGGGAAGGCCGAGCAGTACTTC.

The CDR3 loop reads CASSRTLTGGTDTQYF. In DNA, the CDR3 is TGTGCCAGCAGCCGAACCTTGACAGGAGGTACAGATACGCAGTATTTT. The rearrangement links TRBV7-2 to TRBJ2-3; D may be TRBD1 (6 bases). The CDR3 is 16 residues long. Trimming cost V 5 bases and J 3 bases, with 18 bases left between them. The germline V gene encodes CDR1 SGHTA and CDR2 FQGNSA.

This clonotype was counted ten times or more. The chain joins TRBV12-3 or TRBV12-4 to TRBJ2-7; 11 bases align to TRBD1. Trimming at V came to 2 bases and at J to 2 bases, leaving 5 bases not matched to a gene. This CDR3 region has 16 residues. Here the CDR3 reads CASSLTGTGGTYEQYF. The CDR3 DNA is TGTGCCAGCAGTTTAACGGGGACAGGGGGTACCTACGAGCAGTACTTC.